A single T cell receptor beta chain is shown here with its context. This entry comes from a study of control samples from healthy donors and cancer patients. Repertoires were generated with immunoSEQ multiplex PCR, while TCRdb's copy carries only in-frame clones and drops some. Among 100,000 to 150,000 clones listed, about 92% were seen once. Input material: PBMCs. The receptor comes from a man aged 45-65 years with head and neck cancer.

The CDR3 loop is CASKKEGLNTEAFF. In DNA, the CDR3 is TGTGCCAGCAAGAAAGAGGGGTTGAACACTGAAGCTTTCTTT. The rearrangement links TRBV2 to TRBJ1-1; perhaps TRBD1 as D (5 bases). The CDR3 is 14 residues long. V was clipped by 7 bases and J by 0 bases, with 12 bases between them. Germline values: CDR1 SNHLY, CDR2 FYNNEI.